This T cell receptor (beta chain) was recorded in a study of blood T cell repertoires in COVID-19. In the study overall: Whether acute or convalescent, the COVID-19 samples came from the United States, Italy and Spain. The cDNA or gDNA used as material had been derived from T cells, B-cell-depleted T cells, or PBMCs.

Each participant's cohort was designated according to participant-reported clinical history. Only in-frame clones appear in the TCRdb table, and some are missing; sequencing was by immunoSEQ multiplex PCR. The sample shows 150,000 or so clones, approximately 82% of them seen only once. Trimming stripped 6 bases from V and 2 bases from J, with 17 bases between. CDR1 SNHLY and CDR2 FYNNEI come from the germline V gene. This CDR3 region has 16 residues. This sequence originates from a man in his forties or fifties who had recovered from COVID-19. Sequencing was carried out using PBMCs or T cells enriched from blood (not recorded which). The chain employs TRBV2 and TRBJ1-3, with no clear D. The CDR3 sequence: CASRDAQALAGNTIYF. As DNA, the CDR3 is TGTGCCAGCAGAGACGCGCAGGCTCTGGCTGGAAACACCATATATTTT.